This is a list of T cell receptor beta chains from one sample in a study of beta chain features in type 1 diabetes. The table came from immunoSEQ multiplex PCR; TCRdb's copy has only in-frame clones and leaves some out. The table has hundreds of thousands of clones, roughly 16% seen once. Sequenced: naive CD4+ T cells from blood. The receptors come from a woman aged 18-29 years in good health. Each CDR3 is given with its conserved first and last residue. A D gene is named only where the DNA matches it firmly. Some rows have no size entry. The others give once, few or many, or a class for an expanded clone.

TRBV25-1	-	TRBJ2-2	TRBD2	CASRLAGTTGELFF	TGTGCCAGCAGACTAGCGGGAACCACCGGGGAGCTGTTTTTT
TRBV11-2	-	TRBJ1-3	-	CASSLEQFLSGNTIYF	TGTGCCAGCAGCTTAGAGCAGTTCCTCTCTGGAAACACCATATATTTT
TRBV5-1	-	TRBJ2-3	-	CASSIPPDTQYF	TGCGCCAGCTCCATCCCCCCAGATACGCAGTATTTT
TRBV5-4	few	TRBJ2-1	-	CASSLKLSANEQFF	TGTGCCAGCAGCTTAAAACTTTCGGCGAATGAGCAGTTCTTC
TRBV10-3	few	TRBJ1-2	TRBD1	CAIWTGVGYTF	TGTGCCATCTGGACAGGGGTTGGCTACACCTTC
TRBV2	few	TRBJ2-2	-	CASSANRANTGELFF	TGTGCCAGCAGTGCTAACAGGGCCAACACCGGGGAGCTGTTTTTT
TRBV7-2	-	TRBJ1-5	-	CASSPDGWQPQHF	TGTGCCAGCAGCCCGGACGGATGGCAGCCCCAGCATTTT
TRBV5-1	-	TRBJ2-3	TRBD2	CASSSMSGRGTDTQYF	TGCGCCAGCAGCTCAATGAGCGGGAGAGGCACAGATACGCAGTATTTT
TRBV28	-	TRBJ2-1	TRBD2	CASSRGTSGSYNEQFF	TGTGCCAGCAGCCGCGGGACTAGCGGGAGTTACAATGAGCAGTTCTTC
TRBV7-9	few	TRBJ2-7	-	CASSRGRTQTDEQYF	TGTGCCAGCAGCCGTGGGAGGACCCAAACAGACGAGCAGTACTTC
TRBV6-1	few	TRBJ1-1	-	CASTETKWVEAFF	TGTGCCAGCACCGAAACCAAGTGGGTAGAAGCTTTCTTT
TRBV7-9	-	TRBJ1-4	-	CASSRELTNEKLFF	TGTGCCAGCAGCAGGGAGTTAACTAATGAAAAACTGTTTTTT
TRBV6-6	-	TRBJ2-3	-	CASSYLGFAGTDTQYF	TGTGCCAGCAGTTACTTAGGGTTTGCGGGCACAGATACGCAGTATTTT
TRBV15	-	TRBJ2-1	-	CATRDYGLRINEQFF	TGTGCCACCAGGGACTACGGCCTGCGTATTAATGAGCAGTTCTTC
TRBV6-5	few	TRBJ1-3	TRBD1	CASSTTGEGNTIYF	TGTGCCAGCAGTACGACAGGGGAAGGAAACACCATATATTTT
TRBV7-2	-	TRBJ2-7	TRBD2	CASSLISGTTYEQYF	TGTGCCAGCAGCTTAATTAGCGGGACAACCTACGAGCAGTACTTC
TRBV3-2	few	TRBJ1-2	-	CAGPYGYTF	TGTGCCGGGCCCTATGGCTACACCTTC
TRBV20-1	-	TRBJ1-2	-	CSARVGVGYTF	TGCAGTGCTAGGGTAGGGGTCGGCTACACCTTC